Presented here are 25 T cell receptor beta chains from one specimen sequenced in a study of radiotherapy plus CTLA-4 blockade in lung cancer. Only in-frame clones appear in the TCRdb table, and some are missing; sequencing was by immunoSEQ multiplex PCR. This sample has 65,000 to 90,000 clones, with roughly 86% found just once. Material: peripheral blood, obtained from a patient treated with radiotherapy plus ipilimumab. These receptors were taken from a human donor with non-small cell lung cancer who had stable disease on radiotherapy plus ipilimumab.

Points on this clone: This sample also contains other DNA sequences that code for the same CDR3. The chain joins TRBV5-5 to TRBJ2-7, with D perhaps matching TRBD2 (5 bases). The germline V and J ends were trimmed by 0 bases and 9 bases, with 7 bases remaining between them. This CDR3 comprises 11 residues. Germline V gives CDR1 SGHKS, CDR2 YYEKEE (reference sequence). CDR3 sequence (DNA): TGTGCCAGCAGCTTGGGGCGGGTGCAGTACTTC. It yields the protein CASSLGRVQYF.

J is TRBJ2-7 and V is TRBV5-1; D is possibly TRBD1 (6 bases). The germline V gene encodes CDR1 SGHRS and CDR2 YFSETQ. The ends were cut back, 4 bases at V and 2 bases at J, with 13 bases in the middle. This CDR3 is 14 amino acids long. The CDR3 DNA is TGCGCCAGCAGCCTTACAGGGTTCGCCTACGAGCAGTACTTC. Translation gives CASSLTGFAYEQYF.

J is TRBJ2-7 and V is TRBV7-9; 7 nucleotides match TRBD1. The germline gives CDR1 SEHNR, CDR2 FQNEAQ (reference sequence). CDR3 length: 14 residues. The V segment lost 5 bases and the J segment 4 bases; nucleotides outside the gene matches: 8. The CDR3 sequence: CASSRDSLLYEQYF. The CDR3 coding sequence is TGTGCCAGCAGCCGGGACAGTTTGTTGTACGAGCAGTACTTC.

This chain joins TRBV10-1 and TRBJ1-1; TRBD1 might be the D (5 bases). The CDR3 runs to 14 residues. Germline-derived CDR1 and CDR2 are WNHNN and SYGVQD (reference sequence). Trimming shortened V by 7 bases and J by 1 base, and 13 bases separated the two germline ends. CDR3 DNA: TGCGCCAGCAACCCGGGTGGGGCGAACACTGAAGCTTTCTTT. Amino acid sequence: CASNPGGANTEAFF.

The chain uses TRBV2 and TRBJ2-4, with D tentatively TRBD1 (7 bases). Trimming left V 5 bases short and J 1 base short, with 15 bases between. CDR3 length: 16 residues. Germline lookup yields CDR1 SNHLY and CDR2 FYNNEI. CDR3 region: CASSPGGTWAKNIQYF. The DNA of the CDR3 is TGTGCCAGCAGTCCAGGGGGGACGTGGGCCAAAAACATTCAGTACTTC.

This clone was seen a few times. The identical CDR3 is also encoded by other nucleotide sequences in the sample. This chain uses TRBV6-1 with TRBJ2-7, with 9 positions matching TRBD1. The CDR3 runs to 15 residues. V was pared by 1 base and J by 3 bases, with 4 bases of the junction left unmatched. Germline V gene lookup returns CDR1 MNHNS and CDR2 SASEGT. CDR3: CASSEGGTGLYEQYF. CDR3 DNA: TGTGCCAGCAGTGAAGGGGGGACAGGGCTCTACGAGCAGTACTTC.

CDR3 nucleotides: TGTGCCAGCAGCTCCGCGGGGCGGGTTAACTATGGCTACACCTTC. Translated: CASSSAGRVNYGYTF. The V gene is TRBV7-9, the J gene TRBJ1-2, with D perhaps matching TRBD1 (5 bases). Trimming left V 4 bases short and J 1 base short, with 13 bases between. Germline V gives CDR1 SEHNR, CDR2 FQNEAQ (reference sequence). This CDR3 is 15 amino acids long.

V gene TRBV7-6 combines with J gene TRBJ2-6, with TRBD1 as a possible D gene (6 bases). Germline assignment: CDR1 SGHVS and CDR2 FNYEAQ. The V end was cut by 3 bases, the J end by 6 bases, with 12 bases between. This CDR3 region has 15 residues. CDR3 bases: TGTGCCAGCAGCTTGACAGGAGCGGAGGCCAACGTCCTGACTTTC. This encodes CASSLTGAEANVLTF.

The CDR3 sequence is CSAQMTYEQYF. The CDR3 DNA reads as TGCAGTGCCCAGATGACCTACGAGCAGTACTTC. V and J are TRBV20-1 and TRBJ2-7; D ambiguous. Trimming cost V 6 bases and J 2 bases, with 8 bases left between them. Germline V gene data show CDR1 as DFQATT and CDR2 as SNEGSKA (reference sequence). This CDR3 is built from 11 residues.

As regards this clone: The junction does not match germline at one end; this may be a read error. The chain joins TRBV5-4 to TRBJ2-7; 8 bases align to TRBD1. This CDR3 has 14 amino acids. CDR1 and CDR2 (germline): SGHNT, YYREEE (reference sequence). The CDR3 bases are TGTGCCAGCAGCTTGTATTCCGTCCGGGACAGGCGGGACTTC. It translates to CASSLYSVRDRRDF.

This clone was counted a few times. CDR3 sequence: CASSLGNRGRRSPLHF. The CDR3 region has the DNA TGTGCCAGCAGTCTAGGGAACAGGGGGCGACGTTCACCCCTCCACTTT. The V and J genes are TRBV28 and TRBJ1-6; 9 positions match TRBD1. The V segment lost 5 bases and the J segment 9 bases; nucleotides outside the gene matches: 11. Germline assignment: CDR1 MDHEN and CDR2 SYDVKM. The CDR3 is made up of 16 amino acids. Based on the CDR3 plus reference TRBV28 and TRBJ1-6, the full variable domain is DVKVTQSSRYLVKRTGEKVFLECVQDMDHENMFWYRQDPGLGLRLIYFSYDVKMKEKGDIPEGYSVSREKKERFSLILESASTNQTSMYLCASSLGNRGRRSPLHFGNGTRLTVT.

This sequence joins TRBV5-4 and TRBJ2-7, with TRBD2 matching 11 bases. Germline trimming cut 4 bases from V and 6 bases from J; bases unmatched to any gene: 12. Germline V gene sequence: CDR1 SGHNT, CDR2 YYREEE (reference sequence). This CDR3 has 16 residues. The CDR3 loop is CASSRRPSGRNVEQYF. DNA for the CDR3: TGTGCCAGCAGCCGGCGCCCTAGCGGGAGGAACGTCGAGCAGTACTTC.

V gene TRBV18 combines with J gene TRBJ2-5; D gene uncertain. The ends were cut back, 3 bases at V and 1 base at J, with 0 bases in the middle. The length of the CDR3 is 11 residues. CDR1 and CDR2 from the germline V gene are KGHSH and LQKENI. In nucleotides, the CDR3 is TGTGCCAGCTCACCCCAAGAGACCCAGTACTTC. It encodes CASSPQETQYF.

This chain uses TRBV19 with TRBJ2-7, with a weak D call TRBD2 (6 bases). V lost 4 bases and J 3 bases, leaving 13 bases between the germline ends. CDR3 length equals 14 residues. CDR1 is LNHDA, CDR2 SQIVND, per germline (reference sequence). Written as DNA, the CDR3 is TGTGCCAGTAGTACTTCCCGGGACTTCTACGAGCAGTACTTC. It is translated as CASSTSRDFYEQYF.

The rearrangement uses TRBV29-1 and TRBJ2-3; D is unclear. Trimming took off 4 bases at V and 0 bases at J, with 8 bases between the two ends. This CDR3 is built from 13 residues. In germline, CDR1 is SQVTM, CDR2 ANQGSEA. The CDR3 region is CSVGYTSTDTQYF. As DNA, the CDR3 is TGCAGCGTTGGCTACACTAGCACAGATACGCAGTATTTT.

The gene calls are TRBV18 and TRBJ1-3; TRBD1 might be the D (5 bases). V was clipped by 5 bases and J by 4 bases, with 9 bases between them. The CDR3 spans 13 residues. Germline loops: CDR1 KGHSH, CDR2 LQKENI. CDR3 residues: CASSSRQGNTIYF. For the CDR3, the DNA is TGTGCCAGCTCATCCCGACAGGGAAACACCATATATTTT. The complete variable domain, with remaining parts taken from reference TRBV18 and TRBJ1-3, reads NAGVMQNPRHLVRRRGQEARLRCSPMKGHSHVYWYRQLPEEGLKFMVYLQKENIIDESGMPKERFSAEFPKEGPSILRIQQVVRGDSAAYFCASSSRQGNTIYFGEGSWLTVV.

This chain connects TRBV2 to TRBJ1-2; a possible D gene is TRBD1 (5 bases). CDR1 and CDR2 (germline): SNHLY, FYNNEI. The CDR3 is 14 amino acids. V lost 7 bases, J lost 4 bases, and 16 bases lay in between. DNA of the CDR3: TGTGCCAGCATCGGGGGAAGGGAAGGCTATGGCTACACCTTC. This gives the protein CASIGGREGYGYTF.

The rearrangement links TRBV7-3 to TRBJ2-7; TRBD2 matches 8 bases. The CDR3 length is 15 residues. Per germline, CDR1 SGHTA and CDR2 FQGTGA. V shed 2 bases, J shed 2 bases, and the junction held 5 bases outside the gene matches. For the CDR3, the DNA is TGTGCCAGCAGCTTAGATAGCGGGGTAGCCTACGAGCAGTACTTC. Amino acid sequence: CASSLDSGVAYEQYF.

The rearrangement uses TRBV2 and TRBJ2-3; 8 bases are a match to TRBD2. This CDR3 has 16 residues. The junction had 5 bases not matched to a gene; V was cut back by 1 base and J by 2 bases. Germline assignment: CDR1 SNHLY and CDR2 FYNNEI. The CDR3 protein is CASSEGGSGATDTQYF. The CDR3 region has the DNA TGTGCCAGCAGTGAAGGGGGTAGCGGGGCCACAGATACGCAGTATTTT. The full variable domain, completed using reference TRBV2 and TRBJ2-3, is EPEVTQTPSHQVTQMGQEVILRCVPISNHLYFYWYRQILGQKVEFLVSFYNNEISEKSEIFDDQFSVERPDGSNFTLKIRSTKLEDSAMYFCASSEGGSGATDTQYFGPGTRLTVL.

This chain uses TRBV28 with TRBJ2-5; weak D call: TRBD2 (6 bases). Germline V CDR1 and CDR2: MDHEN, SYDVKM. The ends were cut back, 8 bases at V and 1 base at J, with 17 bases in the middle. This CDR3 is built from 15 residues. This CDR3 is CASVEAGSLQETQYF. In DNA, the CDR3 is TGTGCCAGCGTCGAGGCGGGATCCCTCCAAGAGACCCAGTACTTC. The entire variable domain, with the rest obtained from reference TRBV28 and TRBJ2-5, is as follows: DVKVTQSSRYLVKRTGEKVFLECVQDMDHENMFWYRQDPGLGLRLIYFSYDVKMKEKGDIPEGYSVSREKKERFSLILESASTNQTSMYLCASVEAGSLQETQYFGPGTRLLVL.

The chain uses TRBV2 and TRBJ2-3, with 8 bases identical to TRBD2. The CDR3 extends over 16 amino acids. Looked up from germline, CDR1 is SNHLY and CDR2 is FYNNEI. Trimming cost V 3 bases and J 2 bases; bases outside gene matches: 7. The CDR3 coding sequence is TGTGCCAGCAGTGAGGGGATAGCGGGACTCACAGATACGCAGTATTTT. Its protein product is CASSEGIAGLTDTQYF.

The chain carries TRBV10-3 and TRBJ2-5; 9 nucleotides match TRBD1. Losses at the gene ends were 8 bases for V and 11 bases for J; bases not matched to a gene: 12. The CDR3 length is 13 residues. The germline V gene encodes CDR1 ENHRY and CDR2 SYGVKD. CDR3 bases: TGTGCCATCGGGGACAGGGTGTCGGAGGAGCAGTACTTC. Translating gives CAIGDRVSEEQYF.

The chain combines TRBV28 with TRBJ1-5, with D possibly matching TRBD1 (6 bases). The germline V gene has CDR1 MDHEN and CDR2 SYDVKM. The CDR3 contains 15 residues. V lost 3 bases and J 6 bases, leaving 15 bases between the germline ends. CDR3 sequence: CASSFPPTGTQPQHF. CDR3 DNA sequence: TGTGCCAGCAGTTTTCCTCCAACAGGGACTCAGCCCCAGCATTTT.

The chain employs TRBV27 and TRBJ1-1; tentative D call: TRBD1 (6 bases). The CDR3 loop spans 15 amino acids. From germline, CDR1 is MNHEY and CDR2 SMNVEV (reference sequence). Trimming left V 2 bases short and J 4 bases short, with 14 bases between. The CDR3 region has the DNA TGTGCCAGCAGTTTAATCGGGGGCCTTGTCACTGAAGCTTTCTTT. Translation gives CASSLIGGLVTEAFF.

This clone was counted a single time. The V and J genes are TRBV5-5 and TRBJ1-5; D unresolved. CDR3 length equals 14 residues. Germline V gives CDR1 SGHKS, CDR2 YYEKEE (reference sequence). Trimming took off 0 bases at V and 5 bases at J, with 9 bases between the two ends. The DNA for the CDR3 is TGTGCCAGCAGCTTGGGGCAGTACCATCAGCCCCAGCATTTT. It specifies CASSLGQYHQPQHF.